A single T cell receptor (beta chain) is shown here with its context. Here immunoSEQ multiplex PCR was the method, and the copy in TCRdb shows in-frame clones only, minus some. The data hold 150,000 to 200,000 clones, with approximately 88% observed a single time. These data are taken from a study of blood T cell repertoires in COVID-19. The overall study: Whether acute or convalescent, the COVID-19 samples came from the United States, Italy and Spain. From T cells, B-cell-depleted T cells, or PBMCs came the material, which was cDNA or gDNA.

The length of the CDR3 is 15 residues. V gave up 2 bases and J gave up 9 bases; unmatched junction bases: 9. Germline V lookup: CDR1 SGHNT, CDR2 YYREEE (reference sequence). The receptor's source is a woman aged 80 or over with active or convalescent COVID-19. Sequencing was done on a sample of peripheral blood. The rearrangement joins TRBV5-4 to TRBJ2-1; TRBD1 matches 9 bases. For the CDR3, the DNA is TGTGCCAGCAGCTTTCCGGGACAGGGAGGAGTTGAGCAGTTCTTC. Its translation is CASSFPGQGGVEQFF.